Sequencing of this T cell receptor (beta chain) was carried out in a study of somatic mutations in cytotoxic T cells in rheumatoid arthritis. Study-wide findings and caveats: Exceedance of 20% of CD8+ cells by the largest CD8+ clone occurred in about an eighth of the 65 patients. Age-matched healthy controls and rheumatoid arthritis patients had CD8+ T-cell clonality that did not differ significantly.

Trimming removed 0 bases from V and 4 bases from J; junction bases left unmatched: 4. The CDR3 sequence is 15 residues long. Germline CDR1 and CDR2: SQVTM and ANQGSEA. Using immunoSEQ multiplex PCR, the repertoire was profiled, and TCRdb retains in-frame clones only, with some absent. Of over 8,500 clones in the sample, roughly 74% were seen once. As for this clone: Its specificity is unknown.

Healthy controls were blood donors with median age approximately 55 years (range about 20-70) and around 50% female. Isolation of the CD4+ and CD8+ populations was accomplished via positive magnetic bead selection, with purity assessed by flow cytometry. Sequenced material: CD8+ T cells sorted from blood. The rearrangement uses TRBV29-1 and TRBJ2-1, with 9 nucleotides matching TRBD1. The sequence derives from a man aged 60 to 75 in good health. The CDR3 DNA sequence: TGCAGCGTTGAAGATCGTGGACAGGGGTACAATGAGCAGTTCTTC. Encoded protein: CSVEDRGQGYNEQFF.